The following is a TCR beta chain sequence with its context. Its antigen is unknown. This sample was taken from a study of graft-versus-host responses after intestinal transplantation. Study conclusions and caveats: Maximum circulating GvH clone levels tracked with early post-transplant HvG decreases.

This CDR3 is built from 14 residues. CDR1 and CDR2 from the germline V gene are SNHLY and FYNNEI. Trimming removed 2 bases from V and 2 bases from J, with 9 bases in between. Libraries were prepared by immunoSEQ multiplex PCR; TCRdb keeps only in-frame clonotypes and omits some of them. The table records 100,000 or so clones, 93% of them present only once. The gene calls are TRBV2 and TRBJ1-1; D remains ambiguous. This receptor was taken from a human donor who received an intestinal transplant. The source was unstimulated CD8+ T cells sorted from spleen or lymph node cells, collected before intestinal transplant. CDR3 coding DNA: TGTGCCAGCAGTGAAAGGCAGGCAAACACTGAAGCTTTCTTT. It encodes CASSERQANTEAFF.